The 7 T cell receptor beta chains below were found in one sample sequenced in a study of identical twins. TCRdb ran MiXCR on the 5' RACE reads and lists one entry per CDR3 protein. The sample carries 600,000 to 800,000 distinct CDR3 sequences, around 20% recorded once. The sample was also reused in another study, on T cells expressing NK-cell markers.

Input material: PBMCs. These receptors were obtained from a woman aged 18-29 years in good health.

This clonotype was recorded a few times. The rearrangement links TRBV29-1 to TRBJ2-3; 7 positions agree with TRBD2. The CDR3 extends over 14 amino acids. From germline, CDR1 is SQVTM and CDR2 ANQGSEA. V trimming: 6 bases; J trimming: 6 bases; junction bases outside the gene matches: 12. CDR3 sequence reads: CSVGTTAPGDTQYF. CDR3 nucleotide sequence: TGCAGCGTCGGGACTACCGCTCCGGGGGATACGCAGTATTTT.

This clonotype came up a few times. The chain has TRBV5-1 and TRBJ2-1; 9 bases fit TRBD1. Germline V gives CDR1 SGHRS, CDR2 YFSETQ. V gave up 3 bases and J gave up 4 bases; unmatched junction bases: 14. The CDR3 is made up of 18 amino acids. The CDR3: CASSSNFGQGPSYNEQFF. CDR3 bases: TGCGCCAGCAGCTCTAATTTCGGACAGGGGCCTTCATACAATGAGCAGTTCTTC.

CDR3 sequence reads: CASSYSGIRGQGAWEQYF. CDR3 nucleotides: TGTGCCAGCAGTTACTCGGGGATACGGGGACAGGGGGCTTGGGAGCAGTACTTC. The genes are TRBV6-5 and TRBJ2-7, with 12 bases aligning to TRBD1. The V segment lost 0 bases and the J segment 7 bases; nucleotides outside the gene matches: 13. The V gene's germline CDR1 is MNHEY and CDR2 SVGAGI. CDR3 length: 18 residues.

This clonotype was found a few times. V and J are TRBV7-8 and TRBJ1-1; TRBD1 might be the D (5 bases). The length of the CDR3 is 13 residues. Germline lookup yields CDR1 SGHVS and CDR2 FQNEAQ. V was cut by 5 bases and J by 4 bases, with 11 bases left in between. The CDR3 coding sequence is TGTGCCAGCAGCCCCCGGGGCCTCACTGAAGCTTTCTTT. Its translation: CASSPRGLTEAFF.

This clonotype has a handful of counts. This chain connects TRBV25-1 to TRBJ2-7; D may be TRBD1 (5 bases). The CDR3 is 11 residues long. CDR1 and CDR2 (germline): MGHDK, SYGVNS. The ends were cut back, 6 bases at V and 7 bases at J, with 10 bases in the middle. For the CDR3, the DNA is TGTGCCAGCAGAGGGGTGGGGGAGCAGTACTTC. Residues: CASRGVGEQYF.

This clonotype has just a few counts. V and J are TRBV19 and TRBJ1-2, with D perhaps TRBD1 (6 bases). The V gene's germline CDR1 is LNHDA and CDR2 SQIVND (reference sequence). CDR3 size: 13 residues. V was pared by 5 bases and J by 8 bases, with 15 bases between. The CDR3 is CASSPTGAEGYTF. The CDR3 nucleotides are TGTGCCAGTAGTCCGACGGGGGCGGAAGGCTACACCTTC. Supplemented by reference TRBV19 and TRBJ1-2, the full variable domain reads DGGITQSPKYLFRKEGQNVTLSCEQNLNHDAMYWYRQDPGQGLRLIYYSQIVNDFQKGDIAEGYSVSREKKESFPLTVTSAQKNPTAFYLCASSPTGAEGYTFGSGTRLTVV.

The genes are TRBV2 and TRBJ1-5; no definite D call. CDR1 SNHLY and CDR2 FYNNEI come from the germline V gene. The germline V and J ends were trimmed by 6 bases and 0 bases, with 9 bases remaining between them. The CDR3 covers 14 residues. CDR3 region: CASSQDYSNQPQHF. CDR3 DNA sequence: TGTGCCAGCAGCCAAGATTATAGCAATCAGCCCCAGCATTTT.